This passage covers 31 T cell receptor beta chains from one sample sequenced in a study of lymphopenia after photon versus proton radiotherapy. Generated by immunoSEQ multiplex PCR, the TCRdb table keeps only in-frame clones and is missing some. The sample has around 150,000 clones, 70% to 90% seen once. The sample here was peripheral blood, taken from a patient treated with photon-based radiotherapy. Every receptor here comes from a middle-aged man with gastric cancer.

Comments on this clone: The same CDR3 arises from other DNA sequences in this sample as well. This rearrangement joins TRBV10-3 to TRBJ2-7; 9 bases are a match to TRBD1. This CDR3 is 14 amino acids long. Losses at the gene ends were 6 bases for V and 0 bases for J; bases not matched to a gene: 3. Per the germline V gene, CDR1 is ENHRY and CDR2 is SYGVKD. The CDR3 region has the DNA TGTGCCATCAGCGGGACAGGGAGCTCCTACGAGCAGTACTTC. As protein: CAISGTGSSYEQYF.

V and J are TRBV7-2 and TRBJ1-5; D is unresolved. This CDR3 contains 14 residues. Looked up from germline, CDR1 is SGHTA and CDR2 is FQGNSA. V was trimmed by 5 bases and J by 5 bases, leaving 13 bases between them. The CDR3 region has the DNA TGTGCCAGCAGCCCCTCGGGGATGGATCAGCCCCAGCATTTT. This translates into CASSPSGMDQPQHF.

The V gene is TRBV6-6, the J gene TRBJ1-4; 11 nucleotides match TRBD1. Germline V gene data show CDR1 as MNHNY and CDR2 as SVGAGI (reference sequence). V trimming: 2 bases; J trimming: 8 bases; junction bases outside the gene matches: 7. There are 16 residues in the CDR3. This chain's CDR3 is CASSYILRTGGEKLFF. CDR3 nucleotide sequence: TGTGCCAGCAGTTACATCCTGCGGACAGGGGGCGAAAAACTGTTTTTT.

The chain couples TRBV6-6 to TRBJ2-7, with D possibly TRBD2 on 6 matching bases. Germline CDR1 MNHNY, CDR2 SVGAGI (reference sequence). V gave up 5 bases and J gave up 2 bases, with 13 bases separating them. This CDR3 is built from 14 residues. The CDR3 is CASSPGGLAYEQYF. Written as DNA, the CDR3 is TGTGCCAGCAGTCCCGGGGGACTTGCCTACGAGCAGTACTTC.

The chain's CDR3 is CASSLQTSEETQYF. Written as DNA, the CDR3 is TGCGCCAGCAGCTTGCAGACTAGCGAAGAGACCCAGTACTTC. The gene calls are TRBV5-1 and TRBJ2-5, with 8 bases lining up with TRBD2. Germline loops: CDR1 SGHRS, CDR2 YFSETQ. V trimming: 1 base; J trimming: 3 bases; junction bases outside the gene matches: 2. There are 14 residues in the CDR3.

V is TRBV10-3 and J is TRBJ2-5; TRBD2 matches 7 bases. The CDR3 is 14 residues long. Germline lookup yields CDR1 ENHRY and CDR2 SYGVKD. The trim removed 4 bases at V and 1 base at J, leaving 3 bases unmatched. CDR3 nucleotide sequence: TGTGCCATCAGTGGGCGGGAGAGCCAAGAGACCCAGTACTTC. Its protein is CAISGRESQETQYF.

This rearrangement joins TRBV11-1 to TRBJ1-1, with a weak D call TRBD1 (5 bases). The CDR3 is 15 amino acids. The germline gives CDR1 SGHAT, CDR2 FQDESV (reference sequence). With 4 bases removed from V and 3 bases from J, the gap between germline ends came to 15 bases. The CDR3 region is CASSSGRGPDTEAFF. The CDR3, as DNA: TGTGCCAGCAGCTCAGGTAGGGGTCCGGACACTGAAGCTTTCTTT.

The chain has TRBV6-1 and TRBJ2-1; 9 nucleotides line up with TRBD1. The CDR3 spans 15 residues. Trimming took 1 base from V and 9 from J; bases not matched to a gene: 7. Germline CDR1 reads MNHNS; CDR2 reads SASEGT. CDR3 in amino acids: CASSEGTGEVGEQFF. CDR3 bases: TGTGCCAGCAGTGAAGGGACAGGGGAAGTGGGTGAGCAGTTCTTC.

The CDR3 loop is CAISEPSVATEAFF. The CDR3 DNA follows: TGTGCCATCAGTGAGCCGTCTGTAGCAACTGAAGCTTTCTTT. V and J are TRBV10-3 and TRBJ1-1; D remains ambiguous. V shed 2 bases and J shed 5 bases, with 12 bases lying between them. In germline, CDR1 is ENHRY, CDR2 SYGVKD. This CDR3 is 14 amino acids long.

The V and J genes are TRBV7-8 and TRBJ2-2, with a possible D match to TRBD2 (6 bases). V was pared by 1 base and J by 6 bases, with 15 bases between. The germline V gene has CDR1 SGHVS and CDR2 FQNEAQ. The CDR3 has 16 amino acids. The CDR3 nucleotides read TGTGCCAGCAGCTTAGAAGCGGGTGCTGTGCCCGGGGAGCTGTTTTTT. It codes for CASSLEAGAVPGELFF.

This rearrangement joins TRBV19 to TRBJ1-1, with no clear D. CDR3 length: 13 residues. Germline V CDR1 and CDR2: LNHDA, SQIVND (reference sequence). V dropped 3 bases and J dropped 5 bases, with 10 bases sitting between them. The CDR3 sequence is CASSITSRTEAFF. The CDR3 coding sequence is TGTGCCAGTAGTATTACGTCTAGGACTGAAGCTTTCTTT.

The rearrangement uses TRBV20-1 and TRBJ2-2; TRBD2 is a possible D gene (5 bases). The germline gives CDR1 DFQATT, CDR2 SNEGSKA (reference sequence). Trimming pared 6 bases from V and 6 bases from J, leaving 8 bases between. The CDR3 totals 11 residues. Written as DNA, the CDR3 is TGCAGTGCCACGGGGTCCGGGGAGCTGTTTTTT. Translation gives CSATGSGELFF.

This clone occurred a few times. The V call is TRBV11-1, the J call TRBJ2-1; 8 nucleotides match TRBD2. This CDR3 contains 16 residues. CDR1 SGHAT and CDR2 FQDESV come from the germline V gene (reference sequence). V shed 5 bases and J 4 bases; nucleotides not matched to a gene: 10. CDR3 protein: CASSPLTSVNYNEQFF. The CDR3 coding sequence is TGTGCCAGCAGCCCGCTGACTAGCGTGAATTACAATGAGCAGTTCTTC.

This chain links TRBV27 with TRBJ2-5; TRBD1 matches at 12 bases. Per the germline V gene, CDR1 is MNHEY and CDR2 is SMNVEV (reference sequence). This CDR3 region has 14 residues. Trimming at V came to 6 bases and at J to 5 bases, leaving 4 bases not matched to a gene. The CDR3 coding sequence is TGTGCCAGCAGGGGACAGGGGGCAGCGGAGACCCAGTACTTC. Residues: CASRGQGAAETQYF.

The CDR3 loop is CASSGDVSNQPQHF. In DNA form, the CDR3 reads TGTGCCAGCAGTGGGGACGTTAGCAATCAGCCCCAGCATTTT. V and J are TRBV2 and TRBJ1-5; possible D gene TRBD1, 5 bases. The CDR3 has 14 residues. V was trimmed by 4 bases and J by 0 bases, leaving 7 bases between them. Germline V CDR1 and CDR2: SNHLY, FYNNEI.

This clone has a single count. The chain carries TRBV4-1 and TRBJ2-2; D not resolved. Germline V gene lookup returns CDR1 MGHRA and CDR2 YSYEKL. The CDR3 sequence is 15 residues long. The ends were cut back, 6 bases at V and 1 base at J, with 12 bases in the middle. CDR3 nucleotides: TGCGCCAGCAGGCGTACGTGGGAGAACACCGGGGAGCTGTTTTTT. This gives the protein CASRRTWENTGELFF.

This rearrangement joins TRBV9 to TRBJ2-1, with 14 bases identical to TRBD2. The junction had 5 bases not matched to a gene; V was cut back by 2 bases and J by 10 bases. This CDR3 region has 15 residues. CDR1 SGDLS and CDR2 YYNGEE come from the germline V gene. The CDR3 nucleotides read TGTGCCAGCAGCGTGGGACTAGCGGGAGTGGGGGAGCAGTTCTTC. It encodes CASSVGLAGVGEQFF.

This clone was observed a single time. V and J are TRBV6-1 and TRBJ2-7, with D possibly being TRBD1 (6 bases). The germline V and J ends were trimmed by 7 bases and 2 bases, with 12 bases remaining between them. The germline CDR1 and CDR2 sequences are MNHNS and SASEGT. There are 13 residues in the CDR3. The CDR3 is CASKSGGAYEQYF. The CDR3 DNA reads as TGTGCCAGCAAAAGTGGGGGCGCCTACGAGCAGTACTTC.

This clone was picked up one time. This rearrangement joins TRBV30 to TRBJ2-5; D not resolved. Germline V gene sequence: CDR1 GTSNPN, CDR2 SVGIG (reference sequence). The V end lost 0 bases, the J end lost 0 bases, and 2 bases lay between the germline ends. The CDR3 has 12 residues. The CDR3 bases are TGTGCCTGGAGTGTTGACCAAGAGACCCAGTACTTC. Protein sequence: CAWSVDQETQYF.

The gene calls are TRBV9 and TRBJ1-3; TRBD1 aligns across 8 bases. Germline assignment: CDR1 SGDLS and CDR2 YYNGEE. This CDR3 contains 16 residues. J gave up 2 bases and V 2 bases, and 6 bases lay outside the gene matches. As DNA, the CDR3 is TGTGCCAGCAGCGTCCTAGACAGGGGCCCTGGAAACACCATATATTTT. Its translation: CASSVLDRGPGNTIYF.

Turning to this clone: In the same sample, other DNA sequences code for this CDR3. The V and J genes are TRBV7-9 and TRBJ2-7; no clear D. V was trimmed by 5 bases and J by 2 bases, leaving 7 bases between them. The CDR3 extends over 12 amino acids. CDR1 and CDR2 (germline): SEHNR, FQNEAQ (reference sequence). The CDR3 DNA is TGTGCCAGCAGCCTTGGGACCTACGAGCAGTACTTC. Translating it yields CASSLGTYEQYF.

The genes are TRBV28 and TRBJ2-5; 7 bases are a match to TRBD1. In germline, CDR1 is MDHEN, CDR2 SYDVKM. J lost 4 bases, V lost 4 bases, and 9 bases had no gene match. The CDR3 has 15 residues. CDR3 coding DNA: TGTGCCAGCAGTTCCCGTGGGCAGGGGGTAGAGACCCAGTACTTC. Protein product: CASSSRGQGVETQYF.

V gene TRBV29-1 combines with J gene TRBJ1-3; D may be TRBD1 (6 bases). The CDR3 extends over 14 amino acids. Trimming removed 7 bases from V and 1 base from J, with 14 bases in between. The germline gives CDR1 SQVTM, CDR2 ANQGSEA. This CDR3 reads CSAATGSSGNTIYF. The DNA of the CDR3 is TGCAGCGCCGCAACAGGGTCGTCTGGAAACACCATATATTTT.

The rearrangement joins TRBV27 to TRBJ1-1; D gene unclear. V shed 2 bases and J shed 2 bases, with 12 bases lying between them. The CDR3 is 15 amino acids. Germline CDR1 MNHEY, CDR2 SMNVEV (reference sequence). The CDR3 DNA follows: TGTGCCAGCAGTTTAATTCCGGGCGGCAACACTGAAGCTTTCTTT. Encoded protein: CASSLIPGGNTEAFF.

The chain carries TRBV10-3 and TRBJ2-7; 14 bases align to TRBD2. The CDR3 runs to 14 residues. The V gene's germline CDR1 is ENHRY and CDR2 SYGVKD. With V trimmed by 10 bases and J by 6 bases, 8 bases remained unmatched. The CDR3 DNA follows: TGTGCCACCGGGACTAGCGGGAGTTTAAGCGAGCAGTACTTC. It encodes CATGTSGSLSEQYF.

The chain employs TRBV6-5 and TRBJ1-2; 7 nucleotides agree with TRBD1. Germline-derived CDR1 and CDR2 are MNHEY and SVGAGI. The CDR3 consists of 15 residues. Losses at the gene ends were 7 bases for V and 2 bases for J; bases not matched to a gene: 10. In DNA, the CDR3 is TGTGCCAGCAACCAAATGACAGGGAGCAACTATGGCTACACCTTC. The encoded protein is CASNQMTGSNYGYTF.

The chain joins TRBV5-4 to TRBJ2-6; the D is unclear. Germline CDR1 reads SGHNT; CDR2 reads YYREEE (reference sequence). Trimming left V 4 bases short and J 3 bases short, with 8 bases between. The CDR3 is 14 amino acids. For the CDR3, the DNA is TGTGCCAGCAGCCGCCGTGGTGGGGCCAACGTCCTGACTTTC. Protein: CASSRRGGANVLTF.

Here the CDR3 reads CAWSAGTRGGKLFF. DNA for the CDR3: TGTGCCTGGAGCGCCGGGACGAGGGGAGGAAAACTGTTTTTT. This rearrangement joins TRBV30 to TRBJ1-4; perhaps TRBD1 as D (5 bases). Trimming left V 3 bases short and J 10 bases short, with 18 bases between. Germline values: CDR1 GTSNPN, CDR2 SVGIG (reference sequence). This CDR3 spans 14 amino acids.

The V gene is TRBV7-8, the J gene TRBJ2-1; TRBD1 aligns across 9 bases. Looked up from germline, CDR1 is SGHVS and CDR2 is FQNEAQ. Losses at the gene ends were 5 bases for V and 6 bases for J; bases not matched to a gene: 8. This CDR3 comprises 15 residues. This chain's CDR3 is CASSQGTGWGNEQFF. CDR3 bases: TGTGCCAGCAGCCAAGGGACAGGGTGGGGCAATGAGCAGTTCTTC.

The chain joins TRBV21-1 to TRBJ2-1; the table gives TRBD2 as D, unverified against the DNA. TRBV21-1 is designated a pseudogene. This CDR3 spans 15 amino acids. The chain's CDR3 is CASSQDIRTCNEQFF. CDR3 nucleotide sequence: TGTGCCAGCAGCCAAGACATTAGGACTTGCAATGAGCAGTTCTTC.

The chain links TRBV6-5 to TRBJ2-5, with 8 nucleotides matching TRBD2. The CDR3 spans 16 residues. V was clipped by 0 bases and J by 1 base; unmatched bases: 4. Germline V lookup: CDR1 MNHEY, CDR2 SVGAGI. DNA of the CDR3: TGTGCCAGCAGTTACTCACCACTAGCGGCCCAAGAGACCCAGTACTTC. The encoded protein is CASSYSPLAAQETQYF.